Below are 23 T cell receptor beta chains sequenced from a single sample in a study of cytomegalovirus exposure and HLA in healthy donors. Primers for the PCR totalled 60 Vbeta and 13 Jbeta. Here immunoSEQ multiplex PCR was the method, and the copy in TCRdb shows in-frame clones only, minus some. This listing includes about 75,000 clones. The specimen sequenced was PBMCs. All receptors derive from a man aged 35 to 55 in good health and CMV-seronegative.

This chain links TRBV5-4 with TRBJ2-3; D is undetermined. This CDR3 contains 14 residues. Germline V CDR1 and CDR2: SGHNT, YYREEE (reference sequence). Trimming stripped 7 bases from V and 6 bases from J, with 18 bases between. DNA of the CDR3: TGTGCCAGCCTCCCTGACACCAGGTCGGATACGCAGTATTTT. Amino acid sequence: CASLPDTRSDTQYF.

The chain joins TRBV12-5 to TRBJ2-7; 7 bases align to TRBD1. The CDR3 totals 17 residues. Germline CDR1 reads LGHNT; CDR2 reads FRNRAP. V shed 1 base and J 2 bases; nucleotides not matched to a gene: 11. CDR3 bases: TGTGCTAGTGGTTTGGACAGAGGGACAGAAATACCCTACGAGCAGTACTTC. Translated: CASGLDRGTEIPYEQYF.

This chain joins TRBV7-8 and TRBJ1-1; D is unclear. Germline V gene lookup returns CDR1 SGHVS and CDR2 FQNEAQ. With 4 bases removed from V and 8 bases from J, the gap between germline ends came to 17 bases. The CDR3 has 14 residues. CDR3 sequence: CASSSTREGGEAFF. Written as DNA, the CDR3 is TGTGCCAGCAGCTCCACGAGGGAGGGCGGAGAAGCTTTCTTT.

The rearrangement joins TRBV7-6 to TRBJ1-3, with 8 bases aligning to TRBD1. CDR1 is SGHVS and CDR2 is FNYEAQ in the germline V gene. This CDR3 has 14 amino acids. The V gene end was trimmed by 5 bases and the J gene end by 8 bases; junction bases not matched to a gene: 8. DNA of the CDR3: TGTGCCAGCAGCCAGACAGGGGCTGCGGACACCATATATTTT. Its translation is CASSQTGAADTIYF.

The chain joins TRBV7-9 to TRBJ1-1, with D possibly matching TRBD1 (5 bases). The CDR3 consists of 13 residues. Deletions cut 3 bases from V and 4 bases from J, with 9 bases between. CDR1 SEHNR and CDR2 FQNEAQ come from the germline V gene (reference sequence). CDR3 nucleotides: TGTGCCAGCAGCTTGGGGACTCTCACTGAAGCTTTCTTT. It specifies CASSLGTLTEAFF.

The V and J genes are TRBV27 and TRBJ1-5; D is ambiguous. The CDR3 has 16 residues. CDR1 is MNHEY and CDR2 is SMNVEV in the germline V gene (reference sequence). V lost 6 bases and J lost 2, with 17 bases in between. CDR3 sequence reads: CASSPGLRMGNQPQHF. CDR3 nucleotides: TGTGCCAGCAGCCCTGGGCTACGAATGGGCAATCAGCCCCAGCATTTT.

The rearrangement uses TRBV19 and TRBJ1-5; D is possibly TRBD1 (5 bases). The length of the CDR3 is 16 residues. Trimming took 1 base from V and 0 from J, leaving 10 bases between them. Germline loops: CDR1 LNHDA, CDR2 SQIVND (reference sequence). The CDR3 reads CASSIGRDYSNQPQHF. The CDR3 DNA follows: TGTGCCAGTAGTATAGGCAGGGACTATAGCAATCAGCCCCAGCATTTT.

The chain employs TRBV4-1 and TRBJ1-3; D is unclear. Looked up from germline, CDR1 is MGHRA and CDR2 is YSYEKL. The CDR3 is made up of 15 amino acids. Trimming stripped 0 bases from V and 0 bases from J, with 6 bases between. The CDR3 loop reads CASSQELRSGNTIYF. For the CDR3, the DNA is TGCGCCAGCAGCCAAGAACTGCGCTCTGGAAACACCATATATTTT.

The chain is built from TRBV4-1 and TRBJ2-7, with TRBD1 matching over 8 bases. J gave up 2 bases and V 0 bases, and 3 bases lay outside the gene matches. The CDR3 is made up of 15 amino acids. Germline CDR1 and CDR2: MGHRA and YSYEKL. The CDR3 DNA is TGCGCCAGCAGCCAAGATAGGACAGGGACCTACGAGCAGTACTTC. Its protein is CASSQDRTGTYEQYF.

The chain couples TRBV29-1 to TRBJ2-1, with 7 bases identical to TRBD1. This CDR3 is 12 amino acids long. With 2 bases clipped from V and 6 bases from J, the junction kept 1 base outside the gene matches. CDR1 and CDR2 (germline): SQVTM, ANQGSEA. CDR3 nucleotide sequence: TGCAGCGTTGAACCAGGGGGCAATGAGCAGTTCTTC. Protein sequence: CSVEPGGNEQFF.

The gene calls are TRBV11-3 and TRBJ2-3, with TRBD2 matching over 8 bases. Germline-derived CDR1 and CDR2 are SGHNT and YENEEA. After removal of 1 base from V and 2 bases from J, the junction contained 5 bases not matched to a gene. The CDR3 covers 16 residues. CDR3 in DNA: TGTGCCAGCAGCTTAGGTTTAGCGGGGACCACAGATACGCAGTATTTT. The encoded protein is CASSLGLAGTTDTQYF.

Written as DNA, the CDR3 is TGTGCCAGTAGTCTGCAGATCCAAGAGACCCAGTACTTC. This encodes CASSLQIQETQYF. V gene TRBV19 combines with J gene TRBJ2-5; unclear D gene. With 5 bases removed from V and 1 base from J, the gap between germline ends came to 8 bases. CDR1 is LNHDA, CDR2 SQIVND, per germline (reference sequence). The CDR3 loop spans 13 amino acids.

V is TRBV7-9 and J is TRBJ2-7; TRBD1 agrees at 7 bases. CDR1 is SEHNR and CDR2 is FQNEAQ in the germline V gene (reference sequence). The V and J ends lost 3 bases and 0 bases, in that order; junction bases with no gene match: 5. The CDR3 consists of 15 residues. The CDR3 is CASSFSGQRSYEQYF. Here the CDR3 DNA reads TGTGCCAGCAGCTTCTCGGGACAGCGCTCCTACGAGCAGTACTTC.

The chain uses TRBV30 and TRBJ1-5; 9 nucleotides agree with TRBD1. Looked up from germline, CDR1 is GTSNPN and CDR2 is SVGIG (reference sequence). The V and J ends lost 2 bases and 7 bases, in that order; junction bases with no gene match: 9. This CDR3 contains 15 residues. Here the CDR3 reads CAWSKHGTGTQPQHF. Here the CDR3 DNA reads TGTGCCTGGAGTAAACACGGGACAGGGACCCAGCCCCAGCATTTT.

The chain is built from TRBV5-4 and TRBJ1-3; D ambiguous. V lost 0 bases, J lost 0 bases, and 7 bases lay in between. This CDR3 has 15 amino acids. From germline, CDR1 is SGHNT and CDR2 YYREEE (reference sequence). DNA for the CDR3: TGTGCCAGCAGCTTGGACCTGAGCTCTGGAAACACCATATATTTT. This encodes CASSLDLSSGNTIYF.

The chain recombines TRBV15 with TRBJ2-3; TRBD1 agrees at 8 bases. The V gene's germline CDR1 is LNHNV and CDR2 YYDKDF (reference sequence). This CDR3 has 16 residues. V lost 3 bases and J lost 0; bases outside the gene matches: 5. The CDR3 DNA sequence: TGTGCCACCAGCAGTAGGACAGGGCCTAGCACAGATACGCAGTATTTT. Its protein product is CATSSRTGPSTDTQYF.

About this clone: A read error may produce the germline difference seen at one junction end. In DNA form, the CDR3 reads TGTGCCAGGACCCGGGCGGCAGGGGGCAATGGCCACACCTTC. It yields the protein CARTRAAGGNGHTF. The chain has TRBV6-1 and TRBJ1-2; 8 nucleotides agree with TRBD1. The CDR3 covers 14 residues. Germline V lookup: CDR1 MNHNS, CDR2 SASEGT.

This rearrangement joins TRBV9 to TRBJ2-3, with D perhaps TRBD2 (5 bases). The germline gives CDR1 SGDLS, CDR2 YYNGEE. V was clipped by 1 base and J by 3 bases, with 12 bases between them. The CDR3 covers 15 residues. CDR3 sequence reads: CASSVSGRATDTQYF. The CDR3 DNA follows: TGTGCCAGCAGCGTAAGTGGGAGAGCGACAGATACGCAGTATTTT.

The chain uses TRBV5-1 and TRBJ2-1; no firm D call. V lost 2 bases and J 0 bases, leaving 12 bases between the germline ends. This CDR3 is 16 amino acids long. CDR1 and CDR2 (germline): SGHRS, YFSETQ. The CDR3 nucleotides are TGCGCCAGCAGCTTCGCAGGAATGAGCTCCTACAATGAGCAGTTCTTC. Its protein product is CASSFAGMSSYNEQFF.

The V and J genes are TRBV5-1 and TRBJ2-1; the D gene is possibly TRBD1 (5 bases). Germline assignment: CDR1 SGHRS and CDR2 YFSETQ. V was clipped by 7 bases and J by 5 bases, with 10 bases between them. This CDR3 is 12 amino acids long. CDR3 nucleotide sequence: TGCGCCAGCGCACAGGAGAACAATGAGCAGTTCTTC. This encodes CASAQENNEQFF.

This chain joins TRBV6-4 and TRBJ2-3; D ambiguous. Between the trimmed V and J ends, which lost 7 bases and 4 bases, there was a span of 15 bases. This CDR3 contains 14 residues. Germline CDR1 MRHNA, CDR2 SNTAGT. CDR3 amino acids: CASIVPPRADTQYF. CDR3 coding DNA: TGTGCCAGCATAGTTCCCCCTCGTGCAGATACGCAGTATTTT.

This chain uses TRBV5-6 with TRBJ1-2, with D tentatively TRBD1 (6 bases). The CDR3 length is 14 residues. Germline V gene data show CDR1 as SGHDT and CDR2 as YYEEEE. V was pared by 5 bases and J by 8 bases, with 19 bases between. DNA for the CDR3: TGTGCCAGCAGTTATTTGGACAGCTCGCGCGGCTACACCTTC. Its protein product is CASSYLDSSRGYTF.

This chain connects TRBV5-1 to TRBJ2-1, with 8 bases lining up with TRBD1. The CDR3 totals 15 residues. V was pared by 4 bases and J by 5 bases, with 8 bases of the junction left unmatched. Per germline, CDR1 SGHRS and CDR2 YFSETQ. The CDR3 is CASSRRTGLDNEQFF. CDR3 nucleotide sequence: TGCGCCAGCAGCCGAAGGACAGGGTTGGACAATGAGCAGTTCTTC.